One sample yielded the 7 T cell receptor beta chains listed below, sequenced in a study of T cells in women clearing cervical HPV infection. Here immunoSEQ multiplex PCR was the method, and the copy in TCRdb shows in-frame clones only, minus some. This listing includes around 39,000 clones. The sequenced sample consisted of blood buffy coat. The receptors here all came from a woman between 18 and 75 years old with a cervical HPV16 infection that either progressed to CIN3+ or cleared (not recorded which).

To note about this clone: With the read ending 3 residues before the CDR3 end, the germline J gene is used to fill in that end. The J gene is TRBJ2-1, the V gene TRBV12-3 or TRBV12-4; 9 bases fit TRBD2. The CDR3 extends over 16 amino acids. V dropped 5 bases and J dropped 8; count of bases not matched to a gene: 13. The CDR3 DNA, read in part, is TGTGCCAGCAGTCCCCCTTTAGCGGGAGATGTATATGAG. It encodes CASSPPLAGDVYE. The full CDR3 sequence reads CASSPPLAGDVYEQFF.

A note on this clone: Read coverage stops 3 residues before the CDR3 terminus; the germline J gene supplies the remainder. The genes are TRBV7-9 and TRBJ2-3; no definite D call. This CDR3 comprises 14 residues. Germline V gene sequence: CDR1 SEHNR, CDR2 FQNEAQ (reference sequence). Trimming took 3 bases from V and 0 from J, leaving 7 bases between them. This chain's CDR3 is CASSFGTSTDTQYF. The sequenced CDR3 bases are TGTGCCAGCAGCTTTGGCACCAGCACAGATACG.

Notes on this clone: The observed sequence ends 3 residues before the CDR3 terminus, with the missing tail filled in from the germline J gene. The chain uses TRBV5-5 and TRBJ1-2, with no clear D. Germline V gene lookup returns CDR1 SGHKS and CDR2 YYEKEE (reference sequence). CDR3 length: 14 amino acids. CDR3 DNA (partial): TGTGCCAGCAGCCTTGGACTAAGTGGGGAAGGC. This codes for CASSLGLSGEG. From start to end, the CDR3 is CASSLGLSGEGYTF.

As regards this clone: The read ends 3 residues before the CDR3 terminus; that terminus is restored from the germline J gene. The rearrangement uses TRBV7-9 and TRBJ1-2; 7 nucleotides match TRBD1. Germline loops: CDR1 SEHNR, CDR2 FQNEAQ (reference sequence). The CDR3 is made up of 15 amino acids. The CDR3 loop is CASSPLDRESYDYTF. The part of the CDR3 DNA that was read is TGTGCCAGCAGCCCCCTTGACAGGGAAAGTTACGAC.

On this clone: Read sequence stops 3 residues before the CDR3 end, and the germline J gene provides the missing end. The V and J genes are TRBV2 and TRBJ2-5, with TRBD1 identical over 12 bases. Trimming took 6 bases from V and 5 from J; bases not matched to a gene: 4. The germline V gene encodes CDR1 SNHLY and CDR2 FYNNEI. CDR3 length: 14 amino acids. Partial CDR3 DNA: TGTGCCAGCAGGGGGACAGGGGGCCGTGAGACC. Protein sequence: CASRGTGGRET. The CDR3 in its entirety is CASRGTGGRETQYF.

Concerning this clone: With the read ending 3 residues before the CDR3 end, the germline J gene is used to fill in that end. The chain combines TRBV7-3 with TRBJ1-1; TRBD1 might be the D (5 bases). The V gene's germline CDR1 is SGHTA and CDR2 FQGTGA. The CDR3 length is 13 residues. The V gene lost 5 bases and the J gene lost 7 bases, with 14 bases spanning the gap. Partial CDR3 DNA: TGTGCCAGCAGCCGGACGCAGGGCGGTGAA. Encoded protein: CASSRTQGGE. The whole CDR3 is CASSRTQGGEAFF.

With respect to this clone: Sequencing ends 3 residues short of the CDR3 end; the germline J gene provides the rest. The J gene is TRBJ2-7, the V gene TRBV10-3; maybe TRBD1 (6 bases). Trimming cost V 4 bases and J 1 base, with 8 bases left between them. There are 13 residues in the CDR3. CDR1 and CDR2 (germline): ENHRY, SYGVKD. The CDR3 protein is CAISGDTSYEQYF. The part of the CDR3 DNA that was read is TGTGCCATCAGTGGGGACACATCCTACGAG.